Here is one T cell receptor beta chain with its context. There are many counts of this clonotype. Its antigen is still unknown. Base qualities are not at hand, and no much larger clone is one base apart. The entry originates in a study of CD8 T cells in ankylosing spondylitis (dated by TCRdb to 2015 to 2018). With regard to the full study: The study set out to find disease-linked TCR variants by profiling T cell receptor beta repertoires in ankylosing spondylitis patients and healthy donors. The full study cohort comprised 25 ankylosing spondylitis patients and about a hundred healthy donors. Peripheral blood was sampled, and synovial fluid was additionally collected from ankylosing spondylitis patients.

Sequencing used an Illumina HiSeq 2500. Quantitative 5'-RACE with molecular barcodes was the method used to prepare the TCR beta libraries. Under the source paper's analysis protocol: To identify disease-linked TCR variants, a new computational method was used, one built on a probabilistic model of VDJ rearrangement. TCRdb applied fastp at Q25 and MiXCR to the public reads, then kept only in-frame beta chains. For every CDR3 protein sequence, its rows merge into one entry that carries the most common genes and DNA. Clone size and V and J calls follow TCRdb, not the original study. Counted in this sample were about 220,000 distinct CDR3 sequences; 8% to 11% of them appeared once. Less than 25% of the sample is in the top ten clones. General conclusions and limits of the study: A TCR beta motif of several highly homologous amino acid variants appeared characteristic of blood from ankylosing spondylitis patients. Some of the motif variants had been reported before in the synovial fluid and blood of reactive arthritis patients, a finding that suggests common disease-initiation mechanisms. According to the report, matched synovial fluid samples from ankylosing spondylitis patients were significantly enriched for the disease-linked clones. In peripheral blood, the disease-linked clones were found at relatively low frequencies and had a CD8+ phenotype.

The clonotype comes from a male donor with ankylosing spondylitis or in good health (not recorded which). The sequencing sample was made of blood, either unsorted or a sorted T cell fraction (not recorded which).

The CDR3 region has the sequence CASSQSNIQYF. Here is the DNA: TGTGCCAGCAGCCAGTCAAACATTCAGTACTTC. The sequence is built from TRBV5-5 and TRBJ2-4; no D gene is confidently identified. CDR1 and CDR2, per the germline V gene (reference sequence), are SGHKS and YYEKEE. Trimming takes 4 bases from V and 6 bases from J, and the germline ends sit 5 bases apart. Including the terminal cysteine and phenylalanine, the CDR3 comprises 11 residues. Of the read, only the CDR3 DNA is kept; its 33 bases are in frame from base 1.